This TCR beta chain was sequenced in a study of blood T cell repertoires in COVID-19. Study summary: Nucleic acid was either cDNA or gDNA, and it came from T cells, B-cell-depleted T cells, or PBMCs.

Authors' methods: Quantification of nucleated cells was approximated via reference gene primer amplification. TCRdb's copy holds only in-frame clones and misses some; the assay was immunoSEQ multiplex PCR. Clonal size and the V and J genes are those of that table, whereas D and trimming came from the DNA. The sample contains 200,000 or so clones, approximately 81% of which appear only once. CDR1 is LGHDT, CDR2 YNNKEL, per germline (reference sequence). Trimming took 3 bases from V and 9 from J; bases not matched to a gene: 4. CDR3 length: 14 residues. The TCR originated in a woman aged 55-69 years who had recovered from COVID-19. The chain employs TRBV3-1 (or the pseudogene TRBV3-2) and TRBJ2-1; 11 bases are shared with TRBD2. The sequencing sample was made of peripheral blood. The CDR3 protein is CASSHLSGGAEQFF. CDR3 DNA: TGTGCCAGCAGCCACCTTAGCGGGGGGGCTGAGCAGTTCTTC.